The sequence of this T cell receptor (beta chain) was determined in a study of cytomegalovirus exposure and HLA in healthy donors. This clone was found a few times. Its matching antigen is unknown. Whole-study results and caveats: HLA restriction was apparent for most CMV-associated TCR beta chains in a later analysis. As a later analysis showed, a missense DCLRE1C variant was linked to trimming of TCR beta V- and J-genes. Sequence variants that were highly shared formed a cluster that was likely a sequencing artifact. A later analysis, which compared TCR beta chains of equal frequency, found the HLA-associated ones more clonally expanded.

Both 60 Vbeta primers and 13 Jbeta primers went into the PCR. The repertoire was sequenced with immunoSEQ multiplex PCR; TCRdb's copy has only in-frame clones and lacks some. Of under 90,000 clones in the sample, roughly two thirds are singletons; the top ten hold 6% to 9.5%. CDR3 size: 17 residues. Trimming took off 0 bases at V and 5 bases at J, with 19 bases between the two ends. Germline V gives CDR1 SGHDN, CDR2 FVKESK. The chain joins TRBV14 to TRBJ1-1, with a weak D call TRBD1 (5 bases). The material sequenced was PBMCs. This TCR was recovered from a man aged 35 to 55 in good health and CMV-seropositive. The CDR3 DNA sequence: TGTGCCAGCAGCCAAGACCCCGTAGGGGTCGGTGGGACTGAAGCTTTCTTT. Protein sequence: CASSQDPVGVGGTEAFF.